This is a list of T cell receptor beta chains from one sample in a study of siplizumab effects on memory and regulatory T cells. Profiled with immunoSEQ multiplex PCR; TCRdb holds only in-frame clones, not every one. Counted here are about 14,000 clones, approximately 49% occurring once; the ten biggest clones make up roughly 8.7%. The antigens of these receptors remain unknown. Sequencing was done on a sample of CFSE-low (dividing) CD4+ T cells sorted from an allogeneic mixed lymphocyte reaction. The origin of the receptors is a human donor in good health; the cells came from an allogeneic mixed lymphocyte reaction. The CDR3 runs from the conserved cysteine through the conserved F or W. A D gene is named only where the DNA matches it firmly. The size of a clone is reported for some rows only, either as once, few or many, or as a class for expanded clones.

j_call	v_call	clone_size	d_call	cdr3_nt	cdr3_aa
TRBJ1-1	TRBV30	once	NA	TGTGCCTGTAGATCCAGATTGCGGGCCCAACACACTGAAGCTTTCTTT	CACRSRLRAQHTEAFF
TRBJ1-1	TRBV5-1	few	NA	TGCGCCAGCAGCTTGATTTCGGGAAACAATGAAGCTTTCTTT	CASSLISGNNEAFF
TRBJ2-7	TRBV7-2	few	TRBD1	TGTGCCAGCAGCCCCAGTTTTCGTCGGACAGGGAGTGCCTACGAGCAGTACTTC	CASSPSFRRTGSAYEQYF
TRBJ2-4	TRBV15	NA	NA	TGTGCCACCAGCAGAGAGGGTTCTCCCAAAAACATTCAGTACTTC	CATSREGSPKNIQYF
TRBJ2-2	TRBV7-7	NA	NA	TGTGCTAGCAGCACTAGTTTCCCCGGGGAGCTGTTTTTT	CASSTSFPGELFF
TRBJ1-2	TRBV18	few	TRBD1	TGTGCCAGCTCACCACCGACAGGGGTAGGCAACTATGGCTACACCTTC	CASSPPTGVGNYGYTF
TRBJ1-2	TRBV18	few	TRBD1	TGTGCCAGCTCACCGGACAGGGAGTATGGCTACACCTTC	CASSPDREYGYTF
TRBJ1-6	TRBV30	few	TRBD1	TGTGCCGTTACAGGGGACTATAATTCACCCCTCCACTTT	CAVTGDYNSPLHF
TRBJ2-3	TRBV11-3	NA	NA	TGTGCCAGCAGCTTGGGGGAGTTAGATACGCAGTATTTT	CASSLGELDTQYF
TRBJ2-1	TRBV10-3	NA	NA	TGTGCCATCAGTGAGTCGAAAAGGCGGCAGGAGAGCTCCTACAATGAGCAGTTCTTC	CAISESKRRQESSYNEQFF
TRBJ1-2	TRBV7-8	few	NA	TGTGCCAGCAGCTTAGATGGGGCCTACTATGGCTACACCTTC	CASSLDGAYYGYTF
TRBJ1-4	TRBV15	few	NA	TGTGCCACCAGCAGGGCAGCTAATGAAAAACTGTTTTTT	CATSRAANEKLFF
TRBJ2-1	TRBV7-2	few	NA	TGTGCCAGCAGCCGAGGGAGGTCGAATGAGCAGTTCTTC	CASSRGRSNEQFF
TRBJ2-3	TRBV4-2	NA	TRBD2	TGTGCCAGCAGCTTGGGGCCCCTAGCGGGAGGAGGCTACACAGATACGCAGTATTTT	CASSLGPLAGGGYTDTQYF
TRBJ2-3	TRBV6-5	NA	TRBD1	TGTGCCAGCAGGGACAGGGGGCGTAGCACAGATACGCAGTATTTT	CASRDRGRSTDTQYF
TRBJ2-5	TRBV7-2	NA	TRBD2	TGTGCCAGCAGACTAGCGGGAGAGGAGACCCAGTACTTC	CASRLAGEETQYF
TRBJ1-2	TRBV4-2	few	NA	TGTGCCAGCAGCCAAGGCAGGGGCTATGGCTACACCTTC	CASSQGRGYGYTF
TRBJ1-5	TRBV5-1	medium-sized	NA	TGCGCCAGCCGGGCGGGGGCGGGTCAGCCCCAGCATTTT	CASRAGAGQPQHF
TRBJ2-5	TRBV6-6	NA	TRBD1	TGTGCCAGCAGACGGACAGGGGAAGAGACCCAGTACTTC	CASRRTGEETQYF
TRBJ1-2	TRBV6-6	NA	TRBD1	TGTGCCAGCAGACCGGACAGGGCGGGAGGCTACACCTTC	CASRPDRAGGYTF
TRBJ2-1	TRBV9	NA	TRBD2	TGTGCCAGCAGCGGGACTAGCGGGAGCTCCTACAATGAGCAGTTCTTC	CASSGTSGSSYNEQFF
TRBJ1-1	TRBV19	NA	TRBD1	TGTGCCAGTAGTACCAACAGGGGCCCGAACACTGAAGCTTTCTTT	CASSTNRGPNTEAFF
TRBJ1-2	TRBV30	NA	NA	TGTGCCTGGAGCCGGGGGCGCACCCACTATGGCTACACCTTC	CAWSRGRTHYGYTF
TRBJ2-3	TRBV18	few	NA	TGTGCCAGCTCAGCCTTACGGGTTAGCACAGATACGCAGTATTTT	CASSALRVSTDTQYF
TRBJ2-1	TRBV6-1	NA	NA	TGTGCCAGCATCGGAGTTATTGAGCAGTTCTTC	CASIGVIEQFF
TRBJ2-7	TRBV9	NA	TRBD1	TGTGCCAGCAGCGCAGGACAGGGGGGATCCTACGAGCAGTACTTC	CASSAGQGGSYEQYF
TRBJ1-2	TRBV6-5	few	NA	TGTGCCAGCGGTGGGTCCCCCAATGGTGGCTACACCTTC	CASGGSPNGGYTF
TRBJ2-1	TRBV4-3	few	NA	TGCGCCAGCAGCCAAGCCCAATACAATGAGCAGTTCTTC	CASSQAQYNEQFF
TRBJ1-2	TRBV4-1	NA	NA	TGCGCCAGCAGCCAAGCGCCCTCCATTGGCTATGGCTACACCTTC	CASSQAPSIGYGYTF
TRBJ2-4	TRBV30	few	NA	TGTGCCTGGTCTGCCAAAAACATTCAGTACTTC	CAWSAKNIQYF
TRBJ2-3	TRBV6-1	NA	NA	TGTGCCAGCACTGCCCGAGCGAACACAGATACGCAGTATTTT	CASTARANTDTQYF
TRBJ2-7	TRBV27	NA	TRBD1	TGTGCCAGCAGCGCGAAGGGGGCGTCCTACGAGCAGTACTTC	CASSAKGASYEQYF